The next 22 T cell receptor beta chains were all read from a single sample in a study of blood T cell repertoires in COVID-19. Clones were read by immunoSEQ multiplex PCR, and TCRdb kept only the in-frame ones, dropping some. The table includes about 280,000 clones, 65% to 90% detected once. Sequencing was done on a sample of peripheral blood. These receptors originate from a woman aged 65 to 85 with COVID-19, enrolled during active disease.

The table lists this clone with a count of one. The chain has TRBV13 and TRBJ2-1, with 12 bases fitting TRBD2. CDR3 length: 15 amino acids. V lost 5 bases, J lost 7 bases, and 6 bases stayed unmatched. The germline V gene has CDR1 PRHDT and CDR2 FYEKMQ (reference sequence). CDR3 DNA: TGTGCCAGCAGCCCCCCGGGACTAGCGGGTAATGAGCAGTTCTTC. This codes for CASSPPGLAGNEQFF.

The gene calls are TRBV29-1 and TRBJ2-2; 7 bases match TRBD2. The CDR3 is made up of 13 amino acids. The germline V gene has CDR1 SQVTM and CDR2 ANQGSEA. Trimming at V came to 7 bases and at J to 3 bases, leaving 5 bases not matched to a gene. CDR3 residues: CSAGTIYTGELFF. In DNA form, the CDR3 reads TGCAGCGCCGGGACTATCTACACCGGGGAGCTGTTTTTT.

V is TRBV15 and J is TRBJ2-2; TRBD1 aligns across 9 bases. J was trimmed by 7 bases and V by 0 bases; bases with no gene match: 6. This CDR3 spans 16 amino acids. Germline V gene data show CDR1 as LNHNV and CDR2 as YYDKDF (reference sequence). The CDR3 spells CATSRDGTGGNGELFF. CDR3 nucleotides: TGTGCCACCAGCAGAGATGGAACAGGGGGCAACGGGGAGCTGTTTTTT.

This chain's CDR3 is CASSLGGYSYEQYF. The CDR3 DNA follows: TGTGCCAGCAGCTTGGGAGGGTACTCCTACGAGCAGTACTTC. The chain links TRBV5-8 to TRBJ2-7; D may be TRBD2 (5 bases). The germline V and J ends were trimmed by 0 bases and 0 bases, with 7 bases remaining between them. The CDR3 has 14 amino acids. Per the germline V gene, CDR1 is SGHTS and CDR2 is YDEGEE.

V is TRBV6-1 and J is TRBJ1-1, with D possibly being TRBD1 (5 bases). Germline assignment: CDR1 MNHNS and CDR2 SASEGT. V lost 2 bases to trimming and J lost 5 bases, with 15 bases between them. This CDR3 comprises 15 residues. CDR3 in amino acids: CASSERGRRGTEAFF. The CDR3 nucleotides are TGTGCCAGCAGTGAAAGAGGCCGGCGGGGGACTGAAGCTTTCTTT.

V is TRBV12-3 or TRBV12-4 and J is TRBJ2-1; D is uncertain. The CDR3 length is 11 residues. Trimming shortened V by 6 bases and J by 6 bases, and 6 bases separated the two germline ends. The CDR3 DNA reads as TGTGCCAGCAGCCAGATCAATGAGCAGTTCTTC. Translating gives CASSQINEQFF.

The gene calls are TRBV6-5 and TRBJ1-3, with D maybe TRBD1 (6 bases). V lost 6 bases and J lost 0, with 12 bases in between. The CDR3 has 15 amino acids. The V gene's germline CDR1 is MNHEY and CDR2 SVGAGI. CDR3 in amino acids: CASRTQGASGNTIYF. The DNA of the CDR3 is TGTGCCAGCAGAACACAGGGTGCCTCTGGAAACACCATATATTTT.

This clone was picked up many times. This same CDR3 is encoded by further DNA sequences in the sample. This sequence joins TRBV4-1 and TRBJ1-1, with a weak D call TRBD1 (5 bases). The CDR3 spans 14 residues. Germline V gene sequence: CDR1 MGHRA, CDR2 YSYEKL. V was clipped by 4 bases and J by 0 bases, with 9 bases between them. DNA for the CDR3: TGCGCCAGCAGCCCCCGACAGCTGAACACTGAAGCTTTCTTT. Residues: CASSPRQLNTEAFF.

The DNA for the CDR3 is TGTGCCAGCAGCGTATTGGGGACAGCCTCCTACGAGCAGTACTTC. It translates to CASSVLGTASYEQYF. The gene calls are TRBV2 and TRBJ2-7, with 7 positions matching TRBD1. J was trimmed by 0 bases and V by 6 bases; bases with no gene match: 8. This CDR3 region has 15 residues. The germline V gene encodes CDR1 SNHLY and CDR2 FYNNEI.

V and J are TRBV29-1 and TRBJ2-2; D may be TRBD1 (6 bases). The CDR3 is 13 amino acids. The germline V gene has CDR1 SQVTM and CDR2 ANQGSEA. V lost 4 bases to trimming and J lost 5 bases, with 11 bases between them. DNA of the CDR3: TGCAGCGTTGCGGGACATTATACCGGGGAGCTGTTTTTT. This gives the protein CSVAGHYTGELFF.

This rearrangement joins TRBV19 to TRBJ2-7, with D tentatively TRBD1 (6 bases). Per germline, CDR1 LNHDA and CDR2 SQIVND (reference sequence). CDR3 length: 13 residues. Trimming shortened V by 3 bases and J by 3 bases, and 9 bases separated the two germline ends. CDR3 residues: CASSMGAIYEQYF. The CDR3 DNA reads as TGTGCCAGTAGTATGGGGGCGATCTACGAGCAGTACTTC.

The chain carries TRBV3-1 (or the pseudogene TRBV3-2) and TRBJ2-5; possible D gene TRBD1, 5 bases. Germline V gives CDR1 LGHDT, CDR2 YNNKEL (reference sequence). The CDR3 is made up of 15 amino acids. Deletions cut 4 bases from V and 2 bases from J, with 14 bases between. The CDR3, as DNA: TGTGCCAGCAGCCTAGGTGGGGCCCCACAAGAGACCCAGTACTTC. Encoded protein: CASSLGGAPQETQYF.

This clone was found once. The chain has TRBV6-4 and TRBJ1-1; TRBD1 agrees at 8 bases. V was pared by 4 bases and J by 1 base, with 5 bases of the junction left unmatched. CDR1 MRHNA and CDR2 SNTAGT come from the germline V gene. The length of the CDR3 is 15 residues. Written as DNA, the CDR3 is TGTGCCAGCAGTGCCACCGGGACAGGGAACACTGAAGCTTTCTTT. It encodes CASSATGTGNTEAFF.

The CDR3 protein is CASSQNWAQGEAFF. The CDR3, as DNA: TGTGCCAGCAGCCAAAACTGGGCCCAGGGGGAAGCTTTCTTT. This chain connects TRBV3-1 (or the pseudogene TRBV3-2) to TRBJ1-1, with D possibly being TRBD1 (6 bases). Trimming left V 2 bases short and J 8 bases short, with 15 bases between. Germline assignment: CDR1 LGHDT and CDR2 YNNKEL (reference sequence). CDR3 length: 14 amino acids.

This rearrangement joins TRBV6-1 to TRBJ1-2; the match to TRBD1 covers 9 bases. The trim removed 5 bases at V and 6 bases at J, leaving 10 bases unmatched. In germline, CDR1 is MNHNS, CDR2 SASEGT. The CDR3 sequence is 15 residues long. The CDR3 DNA follows: TGTGCCAGCAGTTCCGGGACAGGGTTTATTGATGGCTACACCTTC. This translates into CASSSGTGFIDGYTF.

V gene TRBV7-9 combines with J gene TRBJ2-7; 13 nucleotides line up with TRBD2. The J segment lost 3 bases and the V segment lost 4 bases, leaving 3 bases of the junction unmatched. The CDR3 is 15 amino acids. The germline CDR1 and CDR2 sequences are SEHNR and FQNEAQ (reference sequence). In nucleotides, the CDR3 is TGTGCCAGCAGCTCCCGGACTAGCGGGGGCTACGAGCAGTACTTC. As protein: CASSSRTSGGYEQYF. The whole variable domain, remainder taken from reference TRBV7-9 and TRBJ2-7, is DTGVSQNPRHKITKRGQNVTFRCDPISEHNRLYWYRQTLGQGPEFLTYFQNEAQLEKSRLLSDRFSAERPKGSFSTLEIQRTEQGDSAMYLCASSSRTSGGYEQYFGPGTRLTVT.

The chain is built from TRBV10-1 and TRBJ2-3; weak D call: TRBD1 (6 bases). Germline V lookup: CDR1 WNHNN, CDR2 SYGVQD (reference sequence). The CDR3 consists of 13 residues. The V and J ends lost 3 bases and 5 bases respectively, with 9 bases between them. The CDR3 nucleotides are TGCGCCAGCAGTGATGTAGGGGGAGATACGCAGTATTTT. Its translation is CASSDVGGDTQYF.

V usage is TRBV6-5 and J usage is TRBJ1-5, with D perhaps TRBD1 (5 bases). The CDR3 loop spans 14 amino acids. The ends were cut back, 8 bases at V and 4 bases at J, with 15 bases in the middle. Germline V lookup: CDR1 MNHEY, CDR2 SVGAGI. The CDR3 loop reads CASGTGLWNQPQHF. The CDR3 region has the DNA TGTGCCAGCGGAACAGGCTTGTGGAATCAGCCCCAGCATTTT.

This chain links TRBV3-1 (or the pseudogene TRBV3-2) with TRBJ1-2; D not resolved. Looked up from germline, CDR1 is LGHDT and CDR2 is YNNKEL (reference sequence). The CDR3 runs to 13 residues. V lost 0 bases to trimming and J lost 8 bases, with 10 bases between them. CDR3 amino acids: CASSQDSPLGYTF. The CDR3 bases are TGTGCCAGCAGCCAAGATAGCCCCCTGGGCTACACCTTC.

This chain uses TRBV28 with TRBJ1-2; 12 nucleotides agree with TRBD1. V was clipped by 5 bases and J by 8 bases; unmatched bases: 18. The CDR3 spans 18 residues. In germline, CDR1 is MDHEN, CDR2 SYDVKM. The CDR3 spells CASSIAGTGGPTYGGYTF. The DNA of the CDR3 is TGTGCCAGCAGTATAGCCGGGACAGGGGGCCCTACCTATGGGGGCTACACCTTC.

This clone has a handful of counts. V usage is TRBV7-2 and J usage is TRBJ2-1; 7 nucleotides align to TRBD1. The trim removed 2 bases at V and 9 bases at J, leaving 13 bases unmatched. The CDR3 is made up of 16 amino acids. Germline CDR1 reads SGHTA; CDR2 reads FQGNSA. The DNA for the CDR3 is TGTGCCAGCAGCTTACGGGCAGGGGGTGGCCTTGGTGAGCAGTTCTTC. Residues: CASSLRAGGGLGEQFF.

The chain has TRBV19 and TRBJ1-3; possible D gene TRBD1, 6 bases. The CDR3 spans 17 residues. Germline V lookup: CDR1 LNHDA, CDR2 SQIVND (reference sequence). V lost 7 bases and J lost 0, with 19 bases in between. The CDR3 DNA reads TGTGCCAGTACACCTGAGACAGGATTTAGCTCTGGAAACACCATATATTTT. The encoded protein is CASTPETGFSSGNTIYF.